This TCR beta chain was found in a study of T cells in Graves' hyperthyroidism and ophthalmopathy. Germline values: CDR1 SGHTA, CDR2 FQGNSA. The CDR3 contains 16 residues. V lost 5 bases and J lost 3, with 19 bases in between. A word on this clonotype: Antigen specificity is unknown.

Study conclusions and caveats: Among thyroid clonotypes expanded above 0.001, most also appeared in blood.

RNA transcripts provided the source from which TCR beta CDR3 regions were amplified. First-round RT-PCR of the TCR CDR3 relied on the HTBI primer set. TCRdb ran MiXCR on the multiplex PCR reads and lists one entry per CDR3 protein. The repertoire has around 60,000 distinct CDR3 sequences, 40% to 55% of them found once; the top ten carry 12%. For the diagnoses, clinical symptoms, serum thyroxine and TRAb, thyroid ultrasound and orbital computed tomography were used. The material sequenced was blood. The J gene is TRBJ2-5, the V gene TRBV7-2, with D perhaps assigned TRBD1 or TRBD2 (7 bases each). The TCR originated in a woman in her thirties with Graves' ophthalmopathy. CDR3 protein: CASSTTSGTAEETQYF. CDR3 nucleotide sequence: TGTGCCAGCAGCACTACCAGCGGGACAGCGGAAGAGACCCAGTACTTC. The whole variable domain, filled in from reference TRBV7-2 and TRBJ2-5, reads GAGVSQSPSNKVTEKGKDVELRCDPISGHTALYWYRQSLGQGLEFLIYFQGNSAPDKSGLPSDRFSAERTGGSVSTLTIQRTQQEDSAVYLCASSTTSGTAEETQYFGPGTRLLVL.